This entry is about one T cell receptor (beta chain). Its antigen is not identified. Researchers isolated at least 6.5 million PBMCs per sample. The data are from a study of blood T cells in healthy people across ages. Study-wide findings and caveats: More naive CD4+ cells and higher diversity were found in long-lived than in aged donors. The unknown donor CMV status may have confounded expanded clonotype changes. Older individuals had lower TCR beta diversity per million T cells (the decline was roughly linear).

Next came a second PCR, run for about 7 to 12 cycles, which used a sample-barcoded 5' primer along with a J-beta primer mix. Using its own MiXCR run on the 5' RACE reads, TCRdb lists one record per CDR3 protein. The sample records about 1.4 million distinct CDR3 sequences, around 59% being singletons. The specimen sequenced was blood. The sequence was obtained from a man between 18 and 29 years old in good health.

CDR3 sequence reads: CASSERGGRNNEQFF. CDR3 nucleotides: TGTGCCAGCAGCGAGCGGGGGGGCCGAAACAATGAGCAGTTCTTC. This chain uses TRBV12-3 or TRBV12-4 with TRBJ2-1; 10 nucleotides match TRBD2. This CDR3 spans 15 amino acids. J was trimmed by 5 bases and V by 6 bases; bases with no gene match: 7.